Listed below are T cell receptor beta chains from one sample, sequenced in a study of OX40 agonist ivuxolimab in advanced cancers. Repertoires were generated with immunoSEQ multiplex PCR, while TCRdb's copy carries only in-frame clones and drops some. The sample lists about 90,000 clones; about nine tenths were seen once. Here the sequenced sample was CD4+ or CD8+ T cells sorted from blood, taken in a trial of the OX40 agonist ivuxolimab. The source is an adult with an advanced solid tumor such as melanoma, head and neck, liver or kidney cancer. Each CDR3 is given with its conserved first and last residue.

v_call | cdr3_aa
TRBV11-2 | CASSLRGLAGSGELFF
TRBV2 | CASSSYTTEQYF
TRBV2 | CASSVGQMPLNYGYTF
TRBV27 | CASSFFNEQFF
TRBV6-4 | CASSDSHASGANVLTF
TRBV7-8 | CASSSTGNYEQYF
TRBV9 | CASSVAAGVRGTGELFF
TRBV27 | CASSSASTDTQYF
TRBV5-6 | CASSLNGRDTQYF
TRBV27 | CASSLSGGGYGYTF
TRBV19 | CASSIAAAATGELFF